A single sample gave rise to the 3 T cell receptor beta chains below, sequenced in a study of shared clonotypes between healthy human individuals. Produced via immunoSEQ multiplex PCR; TCRdb's table is partial and in-frame only. This table has about 600,000 clones, 97% appearing once. The sample taken for sequencing was naive CD4+ T cells sorted from blood. The subset here: CD45RA+ positively selected. The receptors originated from a woman aged 30 to 39 in good health.

This sequence joins TRBV6-4 and TRBJ2-1, with 10 nucleotides matching TRBD2. V lost 5 bases, J lost 9 bases, and 4 bases stayed unmatched. Germline-derived CDR1 and CDR2 are MRHNA and SNTAGT. The CDR3 is 13 residues long. DNA of the CDR3: TGTGCCAGCAGTCTAGCGGGAGTTACTGAGCAGTTCTTC. Translated, it gives CASSLAGVTEQFF.

This chain links TRBV7-8 with TRBJ2-1; tentatively, D is TRBD1 (6 bases). The CDR3 runs 17 residues. V shed 5 bases and J shed 2 bases, with 19 bases lying between them. Germline assignment: CDR1 SGHVS and CDR2 FQNEAQ. The CDR3 nucleotides read TGTGCCAGCAGCGTACAGGGTCCGGGGCGGGCCTACAATGAGCAGTTCTTC. It yields the protein CASSVQGPGRAYNEQFF.

J is TRBJ1-1 and V is TRBV19; 9 bases map to TRBD1. V was pared by 10 bases and J by 3 bases, with 6 bases of the junction left unmatched. Germline V gene data show CDR1 as LNHDA and CDR2 as SQIVND (reference sequence). The CDR3 is 13 residues long. CDR3 sequence reads: CATVQGAYTEAFF. CDR3 sequence (DNA): TGTGCCACGGTACAGGGGGCATACACTGAAGCTTTCTTT.